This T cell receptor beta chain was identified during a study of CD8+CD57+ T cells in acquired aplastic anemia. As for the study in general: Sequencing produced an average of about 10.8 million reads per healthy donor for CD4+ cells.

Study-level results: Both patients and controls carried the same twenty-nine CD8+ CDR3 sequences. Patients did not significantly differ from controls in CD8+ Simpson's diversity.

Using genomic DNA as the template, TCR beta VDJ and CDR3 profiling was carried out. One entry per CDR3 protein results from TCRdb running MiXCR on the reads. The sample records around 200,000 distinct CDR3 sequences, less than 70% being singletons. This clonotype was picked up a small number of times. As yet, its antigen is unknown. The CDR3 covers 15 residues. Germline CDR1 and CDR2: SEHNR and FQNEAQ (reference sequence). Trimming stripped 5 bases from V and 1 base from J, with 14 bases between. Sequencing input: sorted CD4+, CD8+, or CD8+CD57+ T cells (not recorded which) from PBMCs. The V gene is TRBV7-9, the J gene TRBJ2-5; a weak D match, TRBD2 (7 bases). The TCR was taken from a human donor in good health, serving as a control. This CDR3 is CASSHREGGQETQYF. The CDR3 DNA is TGTGCCAGCAGCCACAGGGAGGGGGGCCAAGAGACCCAGTACTTC.